This T cell receptor beta chain was identified in a study of blood T cell repertoires in COVID-19. About the research overall: Both acute and convalescent COVID-19 samples were obtained from the United States, Italy and Spain. T cells, B-cell-depleted T cells, or PBMCs supplied cDNA or gDNA.

Seattle cases were enrolled at active infection and followed longitudinally. The CDR3 spans 15 residues. Germline V CDR1 and CDR2: LNHDA, SQIVND (reference sequence). The ends were cut back, 7 bases at V and 4 bases at J, with 17 bases in the middle. Original methodology: It was from reference gene primer amplification that nucleated cell counts were estimated. Libraries were prepared by immunoSEQ multiplex PCR; TCRdb keeps only in-frame clonotypes and omits some of them. That table is the source of V, J and clone size, and D and trimming were worked out from the DNA. The profile shows hundreds of thousands of clones, 92% of them singletons.

The clonotype comes from a man in his fifties or sixties with COVID-19, enrolled during active disease. Specimen: peripheral blood. The rearrangement links TRBV19 to TRBJ1-5; no clear D. CDR3 region: CASNGDGRRNQPQHF. DNA for the CDR3: TGTGCCAGTAACGGTGACGGTCGGAGAAATCAGCCCCAGCATTTT.